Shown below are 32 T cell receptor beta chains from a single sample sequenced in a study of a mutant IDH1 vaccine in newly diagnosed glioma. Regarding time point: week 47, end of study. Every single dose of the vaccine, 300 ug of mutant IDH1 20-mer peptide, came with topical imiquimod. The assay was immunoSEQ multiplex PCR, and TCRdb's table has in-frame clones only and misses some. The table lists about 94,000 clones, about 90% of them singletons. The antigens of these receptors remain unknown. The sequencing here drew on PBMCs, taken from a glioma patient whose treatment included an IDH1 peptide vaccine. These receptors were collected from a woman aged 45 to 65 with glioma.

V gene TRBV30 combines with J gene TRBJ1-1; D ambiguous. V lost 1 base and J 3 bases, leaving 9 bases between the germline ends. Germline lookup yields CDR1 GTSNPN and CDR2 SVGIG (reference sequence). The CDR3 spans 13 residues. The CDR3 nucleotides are TGTGCCTGGAGTGACGCCCTCCACACTGAAGCTTTCTTT. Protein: CAWSDALHTEAFF. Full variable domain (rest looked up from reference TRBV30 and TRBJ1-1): SQTIHQWPATLVQPVGSPLSLECTVEGTSNPNLYWYRQAAGRGLQLLFYSVGIGQISSEVPQNLSASRPQDRQFILSSKKLLLSDSGFYLCAWSDALHTEAFFGQGTRLTVV.

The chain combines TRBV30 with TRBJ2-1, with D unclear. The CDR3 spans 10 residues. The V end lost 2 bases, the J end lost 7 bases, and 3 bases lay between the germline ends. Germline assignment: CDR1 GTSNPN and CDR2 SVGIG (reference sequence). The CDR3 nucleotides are TGTGCCTGGAGTTTTAATGAGCAGTTCTTC. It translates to CAWSFNEQFF.

CDR3 region: CASRTWTSGPDTQYF. The CDR3 DNA reads TGTGCCAGCAGAACGTGGACTAGCGGGCCAGATACGCAGTATTTT. The V and J genes are TRBV6-1 and TRBJ2-3; TRBD2 matches at 11 bases. The CDR3 totals 15 residues. Germline V gene data show CDR1 as MNHNS and CDR2 as SASEGT. V dropped 6 bases and J dropped 4; count of bases not matched to a gene: 6.

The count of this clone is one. The CDR3 spells CASSARRQGAGMNTEAFF. The CDR3 DNA reads TGTGCCAGTAGTGCCCGGAGACAGGGGGCCGGGATGAACACTGAAGCTTTCTTT. The chain joins TRBV19 to TRBJ1-1; 10 bases are a match to TRBD1. With 5 bases clipped from V and 0 bases from J, the junction kept 12 bases outside the gene matches. This CDR3 has 18 residues. Germline CDR1 reads LNHDA; CDR2 reads SQIVND (reference sequence).

CDR3 amino acids: CASSLNYNEQFF. CDR3 coding DNA: TGTGCCAGCAGCTTAAACTACAATGAGCAGTTCTTC. The chain uses TRBV11-3 and TRBJ2-1; D not resolved. This CDR3 is built from 12 residues. Trimming removed 2 bases from V and 3 bases from J, with 2 bases in between. Germline CDR1 SGHNT, CDR2 YENEEA.

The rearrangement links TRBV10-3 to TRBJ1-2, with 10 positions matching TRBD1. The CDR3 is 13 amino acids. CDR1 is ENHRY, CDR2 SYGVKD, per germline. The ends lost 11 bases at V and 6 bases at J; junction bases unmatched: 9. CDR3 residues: CAAKEGTGDGYTF. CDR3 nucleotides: TGTGCCGCCAAAGAAGGGACAGGGGATGGCTACACCTTC.

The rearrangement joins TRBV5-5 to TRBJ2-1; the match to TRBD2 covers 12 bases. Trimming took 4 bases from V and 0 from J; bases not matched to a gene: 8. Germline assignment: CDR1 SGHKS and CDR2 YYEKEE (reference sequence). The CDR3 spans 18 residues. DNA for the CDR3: TGTGCCAGCAGCCCCGGGACTAGCGGGTGGAGCTCCTACAATGAGCAGTTCTTC. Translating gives CASSPGTSGWSSYNEQFF.

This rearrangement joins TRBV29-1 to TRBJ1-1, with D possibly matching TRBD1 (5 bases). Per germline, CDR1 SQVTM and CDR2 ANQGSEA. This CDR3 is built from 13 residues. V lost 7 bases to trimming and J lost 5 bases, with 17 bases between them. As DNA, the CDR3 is TGCAGCGCCGAAACCCAGGGAAATACTGAAGCTTTCTTT. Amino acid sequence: CSAETQGNTEAFF.

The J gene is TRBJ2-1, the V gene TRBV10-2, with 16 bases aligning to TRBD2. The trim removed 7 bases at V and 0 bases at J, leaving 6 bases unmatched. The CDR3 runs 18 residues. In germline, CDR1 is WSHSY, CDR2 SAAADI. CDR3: CASKGGLAGGSSYNEQFF. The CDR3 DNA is TGCGCCAGCAAAGGGGGACTAGCGGGAGGGAGCTCCTACAATGAGCAGTTCTTC.

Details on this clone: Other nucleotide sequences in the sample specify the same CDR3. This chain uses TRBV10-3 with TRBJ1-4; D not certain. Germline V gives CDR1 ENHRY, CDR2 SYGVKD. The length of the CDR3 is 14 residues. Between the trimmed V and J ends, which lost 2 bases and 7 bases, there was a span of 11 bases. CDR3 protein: CAISEAGRLEKLFF. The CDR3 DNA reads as TGTGCCATCAGTGAGGCAGGAAGACTTGAAAAACTGTTTTTT.

The DNA for the CDR3 is TGTGCCAGCAGTGAAGACGGCAGGGGAGGCTATGGCTACACCTTC. It codes for CASSEDGRGGYGYTF. The chain recombines TRBV6-1 with TRBJ1-2; D might be TRBD1 (6 bases). The CDR3 has 15 amino acids. The germline V and J ends were trimmed by 1 base and 4 bases, with 13 bases remaining between them. Germline lookup yields CDR1 MNHNS and CDR2 SASEGT.

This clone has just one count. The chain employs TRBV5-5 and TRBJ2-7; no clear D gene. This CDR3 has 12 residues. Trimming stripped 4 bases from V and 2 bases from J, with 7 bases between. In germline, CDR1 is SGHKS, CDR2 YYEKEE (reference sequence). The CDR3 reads CASSKEPYEQYF. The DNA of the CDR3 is TGTGCCAGCAGCAAGGAACCCTACGAGCAGTACTTC. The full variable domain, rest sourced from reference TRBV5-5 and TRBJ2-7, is DAGVTQSPTHLIKTRGQQVTLRCSPISGHKSVSWYQQVLGQGPQFIFQYYEKEERGRGNFPDRFSARQFPNYSSELNVNALLLGDSALYLCASSKEPYEQYFGPGTRLTVT.

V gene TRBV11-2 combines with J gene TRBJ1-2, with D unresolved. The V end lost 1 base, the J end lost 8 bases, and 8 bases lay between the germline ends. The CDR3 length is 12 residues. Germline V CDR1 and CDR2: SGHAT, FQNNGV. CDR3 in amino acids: CASSLGGYGYTF. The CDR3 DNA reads TGTGCCAGCAGCTTAGGGGGTTACGGCTACACCTTC. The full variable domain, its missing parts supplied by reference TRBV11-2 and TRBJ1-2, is EAGVAQSPRYKIIEKRQSVAFWCNPISGHATLYWYQQILGQGPKLLIQFQNNGVVDDSQLPKDRFSAERLKGVDSTLKIQPAKLEDSAVYLCASSLGGYGYTFGSGTRLTVV.

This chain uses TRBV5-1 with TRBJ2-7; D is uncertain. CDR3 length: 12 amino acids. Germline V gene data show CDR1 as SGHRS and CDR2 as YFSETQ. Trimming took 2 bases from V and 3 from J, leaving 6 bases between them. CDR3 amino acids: CASSLGNYEQYF. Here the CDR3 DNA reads TGCGCCAGCAGCTTAGGGAACTACGAGCAGTACTTC.

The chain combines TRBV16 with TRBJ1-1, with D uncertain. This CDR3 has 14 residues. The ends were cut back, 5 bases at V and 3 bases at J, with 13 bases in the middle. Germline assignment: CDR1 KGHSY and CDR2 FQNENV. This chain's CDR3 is CASSSTSQDTEAFF. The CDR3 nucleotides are TGTGCCAGCAGCTCGACTTCGCAGGACACTGAAGCTTTCTTT.

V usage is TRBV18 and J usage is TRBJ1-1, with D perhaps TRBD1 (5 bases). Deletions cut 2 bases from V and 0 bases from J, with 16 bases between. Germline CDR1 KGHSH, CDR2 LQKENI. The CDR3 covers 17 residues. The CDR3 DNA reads TGTGCCAGCTCACCAAGGAGGTGGGGCTTCATGAACACTGAAGCTTTCTTT. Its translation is CASSPRRWGFMNTEAFF.

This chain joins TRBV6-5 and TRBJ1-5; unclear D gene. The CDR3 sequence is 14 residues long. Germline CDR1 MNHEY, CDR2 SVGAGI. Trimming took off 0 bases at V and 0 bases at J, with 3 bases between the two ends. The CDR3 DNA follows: TGTGCCAGCAGTTACTCGTTTAGCAATCAGCCCCAGCATTTT. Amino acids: CASSYSFSNQPQHF.

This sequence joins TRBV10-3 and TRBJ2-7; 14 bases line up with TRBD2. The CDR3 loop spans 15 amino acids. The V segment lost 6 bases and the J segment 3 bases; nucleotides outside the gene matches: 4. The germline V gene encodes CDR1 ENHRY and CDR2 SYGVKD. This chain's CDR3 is CAIRSGTSGSYEQYF. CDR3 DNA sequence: TGTGCCATCAGGAGCGGGACTAGCGGGAGCTACGAGCAGTACTTC.

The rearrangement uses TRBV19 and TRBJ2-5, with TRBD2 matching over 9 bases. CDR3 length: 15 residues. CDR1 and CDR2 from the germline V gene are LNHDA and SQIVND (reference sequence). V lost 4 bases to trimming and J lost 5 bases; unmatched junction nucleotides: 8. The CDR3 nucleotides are TGTGCCAGTAGTAGATGGCGGGAGGGTCGGGAGACCCAGTACTTC. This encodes CASSRWREGRETQYF.

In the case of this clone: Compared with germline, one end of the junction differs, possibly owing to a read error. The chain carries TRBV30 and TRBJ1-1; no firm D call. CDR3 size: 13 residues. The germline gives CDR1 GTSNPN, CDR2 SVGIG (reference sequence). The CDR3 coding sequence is TGTGCCTGTGCGCTCCAGTCTTACACTGAAGCTCTCTTT. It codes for CACALQSYTEALF.

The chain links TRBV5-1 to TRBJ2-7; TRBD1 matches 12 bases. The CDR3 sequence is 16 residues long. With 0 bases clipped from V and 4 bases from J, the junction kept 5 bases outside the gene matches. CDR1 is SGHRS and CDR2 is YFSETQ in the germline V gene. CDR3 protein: CASSLGDRGRGYEQYF. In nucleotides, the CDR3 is TGCGCCAGCAGCTTGGGGGACAGGGGGCGCGGGTACGAGCAGTACTTC.

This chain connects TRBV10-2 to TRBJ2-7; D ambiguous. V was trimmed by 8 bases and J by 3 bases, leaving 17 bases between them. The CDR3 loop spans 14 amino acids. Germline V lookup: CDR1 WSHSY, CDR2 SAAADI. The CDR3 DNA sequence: TGCGCCAGCGGACGGACCAACCGGCGCTACGAGCAGTACTTC. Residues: CASGRTNRRYEQYF.

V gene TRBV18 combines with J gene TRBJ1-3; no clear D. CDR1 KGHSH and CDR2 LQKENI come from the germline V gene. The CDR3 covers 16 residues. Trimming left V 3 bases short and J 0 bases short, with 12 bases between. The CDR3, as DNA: TGTGCCAGCTCACCCACCAGATGGCCCTCTGGAAACACCATATATTTT. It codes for CASSPTRWPSGNTIYF.

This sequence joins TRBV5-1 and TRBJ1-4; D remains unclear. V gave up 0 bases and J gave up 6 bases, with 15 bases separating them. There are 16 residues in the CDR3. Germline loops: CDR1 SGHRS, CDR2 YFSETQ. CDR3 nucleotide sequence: TGCGCCAGCAGCTTGGGGTCCTCCCGAGGGCATGAAAAACTGTTTTTT. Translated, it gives CASSLGSSRGHEKLFF.

The CDR3 coding sequence is TGTGCCAGCAGCACTCTAGTTGCGGCTAGCTCCTACGAGCAGTACTTC. Translated, it gives CASSTLVAASSYEQYF. The rearrangement uses TRBV7-6 and TRBJ2-7; D gene unclear. The CDR3 covers 16 residues. Trimming cost V 5 bases and J 0 bases, with 17 bases left between them. CDR1 SGHVS and CDR2 FNYEAQ come from the germline V gene.

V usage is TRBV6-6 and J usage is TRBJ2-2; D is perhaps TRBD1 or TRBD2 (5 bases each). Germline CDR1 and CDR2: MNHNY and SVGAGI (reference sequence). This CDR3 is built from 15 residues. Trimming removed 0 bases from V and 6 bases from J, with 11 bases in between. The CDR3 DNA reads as TGTGCCAGCAGTTACTCGCCGGGGCGGGCCGGGGAGCTGTTTTTT. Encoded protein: CASSYSPGRAGELFF.

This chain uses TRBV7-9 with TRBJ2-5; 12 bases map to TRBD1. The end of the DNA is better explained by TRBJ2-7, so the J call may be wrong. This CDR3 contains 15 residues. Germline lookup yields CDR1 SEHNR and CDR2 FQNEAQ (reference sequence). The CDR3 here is CASSLGQGAFHEQYF. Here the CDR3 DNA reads TGTGCCAGCAGCTTGGGACAGGGGGCTTTCCACGAGCAGTACTTC.

In DNA, the CDR3 is TGTGCCAGCACAGCGACCGGGATATCCACAGATACGCAGTATTTT. Encoded protein: CASTATGISTDTQYF. The rearrangement uses TRBV9 and TRBJ2-3, with a possible D match to TRBD2 (5 bases). The CDR3 has 15 residues. V lost 6 bases to trimming and J lost 2 bases, with 16 bases between them. Germline V gene lookup returns CDR1 SGDLS and CDR2 YYNGEE.

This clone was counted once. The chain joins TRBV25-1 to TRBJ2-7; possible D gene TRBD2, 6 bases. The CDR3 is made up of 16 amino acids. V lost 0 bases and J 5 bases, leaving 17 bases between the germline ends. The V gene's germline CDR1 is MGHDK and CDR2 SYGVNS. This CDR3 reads CASSEYSSGLLDEQYF. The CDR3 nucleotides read TGTGCCAGCAGTGAATATTCATCGGGACTTCTAGACGAGCAGTACTTC.

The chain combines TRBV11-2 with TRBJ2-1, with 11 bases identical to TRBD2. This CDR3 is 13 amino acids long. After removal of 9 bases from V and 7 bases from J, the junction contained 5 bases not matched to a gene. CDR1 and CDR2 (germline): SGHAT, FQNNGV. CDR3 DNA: TGTGCCAGTGGAGGGACTAGCGGAAATGAGCAGTTCTTC. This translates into CASGGTSGNEQFF.

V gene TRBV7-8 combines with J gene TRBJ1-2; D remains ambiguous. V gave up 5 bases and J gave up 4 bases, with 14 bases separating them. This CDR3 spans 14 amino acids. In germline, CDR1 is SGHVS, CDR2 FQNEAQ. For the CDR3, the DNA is TGTGCCAGCAGCGAAGGGCCCTTCCTCTATGGCTACACCTTC. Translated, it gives CASSEGPFLYGYTF.

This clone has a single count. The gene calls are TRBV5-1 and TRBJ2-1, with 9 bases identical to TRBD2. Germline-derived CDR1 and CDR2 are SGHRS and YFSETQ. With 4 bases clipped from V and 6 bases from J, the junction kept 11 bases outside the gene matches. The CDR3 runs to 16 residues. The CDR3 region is CASSPRLAGESNEQFF. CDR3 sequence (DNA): TGCGCCAGCAGCCCGCGTTTAGCGGGAGAATCCAATGAGCAGTTCTTC.